This T cell receptor beta chain derives from a study of cytomegalovirus exposure and HLA in healthy donors (dated by TCRdb to 2015 to 2018). Study-wide context: An earlier analysis of some 600 of the donors reported about 300 Gb of sequence data and 117 million unique TCR beta sequences obtained from around 170 million T cells. High-throughput TCR immunosequencing, statistical association of individual TCRs with disease status, and machine learning were combined to predict cytomegalovirus infection status. The T cell repertoires of under 700 subjects were profiled by immunosequencing and related to cytomegalovirus serostatus. A separate validation cohort of roughly 130 different subjects was used in addition to the approximately 640-subject first cohort. In the later analysis, no new phenotypic data were used to find candidate immune exposures; instead, reliance was placed on TCR beta sequences and their occurrence across donors. An early release covering roughly 640 HLA-typed donors comprised 250 to 350 gigabases of sequencing data and 85 million or so unique TCR sequences. Class I and class II HLA loci were covered by the typing at four-digit resolution. Among the approximately 420 genotyped donors, around 79% belonged to the genetic ancestry cluster associated with self-reported Caucasian donors. The number of donors typed differed by locus, with about 629-640 for A, B, C, DRB1 and DQB1, around 500 for DQA1, approximately 580 for DPA1, and around 460 for DPB1. A later genetic analysis used genome-wide SNP genotypes for about three fifths of the 666 donors, treating that subset as a discovery cohort. A handful of DR-DQ haplotypes were handled as single units for association and clustering because linkage in the cohort was strong. The study aimed to test whether cataloging public T cell receptors could reveal signatures of past pathogen exposure. In an earlier analysis of several hundred of the donors, high-throughput TCR beta sequencing was used to judge whether each TCR beta V gene segment behaved as functional or pseudogenic. All discovery cohort repertoires had been generated on a single sequencing platform. Among about 370 genotyped donors of the cohort, an average of roughly 230,000 unique TCR beta nucleotide sequences was sequenced per donor, of which 15% to 20% were non-productive. Donor age, sex, ethnicity and CMV serostatus were collected together with the repertoire data. In a later analysis, previously published TCR beta repertoires from 500 to 750 donors were re-analyzed and high-resolution HLA genotyping was added so that TCR occurrence patterns could be studied.

The germline V gene (reference sequence) gives CDR1 as MNHEY and CDR2 as SMNVEV. V and J lose 5 bases and 6 bases, and a span of 20 bases separates them. The CDR3 sequence runs 15 residues, both termini included. Left in the record is the CDR3 DNA by itself, 45 bases read in frame from the first base. The investigation overall reported the following: A total of roughly 160 TCR beta chains were listed by the study as associated with cytomegalovirus. Three of the identified cytomegalovirus-associated TCR beta chains were confirmed in vitro to be specific for cytomegalovirus antigens. In both the original and validation cohorts, the classifier was reported to diagnose cytomegalovirus status with high specificity and sensitivity. According to the authors, the approach could potentially be generalized to other disease states and immunological phenotypes. According to a later genetic analysis, donors in an Asian-associated ancestry cluster had fewer N-insertions in productive TCRs than the approximately 650-donor mean. Sequencing depth was assumed to be roughly uniform across donors in the presence/absence analyses, though that assumption may not hold. This cohort had only TCR beta chains sequenced, and the lack of alpha or paired-chain data limited which features could be detected. In a later analysis, 15,000 to 20,000 TCR beta sequences were associated with specific HLA alleles at a false discovery rate of 0.05. The sequencing pipeline was judged likely to have produced a cluster of highly shared sequence variants as a technical artifact. Because the 87-base-pair reads could not distinguish some IMGT-functional V segments, including TRBV6-2 and TRBV6-3, those segments were excluded. A later genetic analysis associated a missense DCLRE1C variant with V-gene and J-gene trimming of TCR beta chains, and an independent cohort replicated the association. A further reported finding was that TCR beta sequences accurately predicted the HLA-A and HLA-B alleles for most subjects in the first cohort. Because some donors lacked HLA typing at each locus, the association tests relied only on the typed subset. When HLA alleles, especially DR and DQ, strongly co-occurred, TCR associations were difficult to assign to individual alleles. According to a later analysis, most CMV-associated TCR beta chains appeared to be HLA-restricted, and the HLA associations seemed to be driven largely by CMV exposure. CMV serostatus was the only immune exposure information available for the cohort. A later analysis found that TCR association rates varied across HLA loci, with DRB1 alleles showing the most associated TCRs and HLA-C alleles the fewest. Across donors, most TCR sequences were observed very rarely, whereas some public TCRs were present in many individuals. A later analysis reported that several top co-occurrence clusters appeared linked to parvovirus B19, influenza, CMV and Epstein-Barr virus. Compared with equally common non-associated chains, HLA-associated TCR beta chains in a later analysis were more clonally expanded and had lower generation probabilities. The earlier analysis of some 560 of the donors excluded some 15 rarely observed V segments, including chromosome 9 orphons, because counts were too low. An earlier analysis of approximately 530 of the donors showed that most TCR beta V segments appeared in productive rearrangements either about 87% or about 30% of the time, which broadly matched IMGT annotations. Linkage disequilibrium might explain the correlated functional status among segregating V segments, but an unknown experimental factor could not be ruled out.

The cohort consisted of some 730 healthy bone marrow donors. At the time of sampling, all cohort members were nominally healthy, though unrecorded immune exposures were likely present. The donor was CMV seronegative and belonged to the group of roughly 330 seronegative cohort members. A peripheral blood sample was provided by each donor, and peripheral blood mononuclear cells were used for TCR beta sequencing. The Qiagen DNeasy Blood Extraction Kit was used to extract genomic DNA from the blood cell samples. In regard to this clone: Its antigen specificity is not known. The CDR3 ends on some other residue instead of the conserved phenylalanine or tryptophan, so this is likely a read error.

Library creation used the immunoSEQ multiplex PCR assay. A mixture of 60 forward primers for TCR Vbeta segments and 13 reverse primers for TCR Jbeta segments was used in the multiplex PCR. The CDR3 region of rearranged TCR beta genes was amplified from genomic DNA by a multiplex PCR assay. Amplified TCR beta libraries were sequenced as 87-base-pair reads on the Illumina HiSeq System. The source study handled its data this way. In a later analysis, some 80 million unique TCR beta chains were counted across the approximately 620 repertoires, and roughly 11 million of these chains were shared by at least two donors. To remove PCR and sequencing errors, raw reads were error-corrected and collapsed into unique sequences using a nearest-neighbor algorithm that merged closely related sequences. To assign V, D and J gene segments, CDR3 sequences were aligned to IMGT reference sequences. For a sequence to be retained, a match of at least six nucleotides was required to both a V gene segment and a J gene segment. A rearrangement counted as productive if the CDR3 had no stop codons and remained in frame with V and J, and every other rearrangement counted as non-productive. CDR3 was defined by IMGT convention, running from the second conserved V-encoded cysteine to the conserved J-encoded phenylalanine. In an earlier analysis of around 600 of the donors, sequences lacking an unambiguous match to a single V gene segment were excluded. An earlier analysis of 500 to 600 of the donors classified V segments as functional when productive rearrangements were above 56.7% and as segregating when the standard deviation between donors was above 5%. To diagnose cytomegalovirus status from the catalog of TCR beta chain sequences, a statistical classification framework was built. In a later analysis, V and J genes were assigned by comparing TCR nucleotide sequences against IMGT/GENE-DB human TR gene sequences. In a later analysis, CDR3 sequences and most-parsimonious VDJ recombination scenarios were assigned using the TCRdist pipeline. A later analysis defined each TCR beta chain by its CDR3 amino acid sequence plus V-gene family, and excluded reads lacking a unique V-gene family. In a later analysis, nearly 600 highly shared, low-generation-probability nucleotide sequences were removed to address suspected cross-contamination and a sequencing artifact. A later analysis calculated a clonal expansion index for each public chain from normalized within-repertoire ranks of inferred template counts. In a later analysis, generation probabilities were computed using a VDJ recombination model fitted to out-of-frame rearrangements, and the results were checked against IGoR. A later analysis scored TCR-TCR, TCR-HLA and TCR-CMV co-occurrence with hypergeometric tests, applying a repertoire-size bias correction to TCR pairs. A later analysis estimated false discovery rates by permuting HLA or CMV assignments 20 times. A later analysis grouped co-occurring TCRs with DBSCAN, adding TCRdist sequence similarity when clustering within HLA-allele-positive subsets. For co-occurrence clustering, repertoires with fewer than 30,000 or more than 120,000 public chains were excluded, along with 5 or 6 repertoires with anomalous nucleotide sharing. TCRdb carries this immuneACCESS record with in-frame sequences only. Its versions omit some clonotypes, under half of them owing to an unresolved V gene in the studies checked, with the rest unexplained. That table furnishes V, J and clone size, whereas the DNA furnished D and trimming. Here the sample has 150,000 to 200,000 clones; nearly 80% occur a single time. The ten largest account for approximately 2.6% of the sample.

The V gene is TRBV27 and the J gene is TRBJ2-7; the best D guess is TRBD2, with 5 bases matching. This TCR derives from a female donor in good health and CMV-seronegative. The sample taken for sequencing was PBMCs. The CDR3 has the sequence CASSTYRTSGSEQYL. The DNA sequence is as follows: TGTGCCAGCAGTACCTACAGAACCTCGGGGTCCGAGCAGTACCTC.